This T cell receptor (beta chain) was captured by sequencing in a study of blood T cell repertoires in COVID-19. Study at large: Samples came from the United States, Italy and Spain, spanning acute and convalescent COVID-19. Sample material is recorded as cDNA or gDNA derived from T cells, B-cell-depleted T cells, or PBMCs.

Repertoires were generated with immunoSEQ multiplex PCR, while TCRdb's copy carries only in-frame clones and drops some. The table includes 36,000 or so clones, about nine tenths detected once. Germline values: CDR1 SGDLS, CDR2 YYNGEE. The CDR3 has 18 residues. V was pared by 4 bases and J by 3 bases, with 15 bases of the junction left unmatched. The sequence derives from a human donor in a cohort sampled during active COVID-19. The sequencing input was peripheral blood. This sequence joins TRBV9 and TRBJ2-3; 9 bases are a match to TRBD1. DNA of the CDR3: TGTGCCAGCAGCCGTATCGTAGGCGGGACAGGGAGGACAGATACGCAGTATTTT. It is translated as CASSRIVGGTGRTDTQYF.